The 31 T cell receptor beta chains below were found in one sample sequenced in a study of blood T cells in healthy people across ages. Primers used in a second PCR of about 7 to 12 cycles were a sample-barcoded 5' primer and a J-beta primer mix. TCRdb processed the 5' RACE reads anew with MiXCR; each CDR3 protein has one entry. The data contain over 1,500,000 distinct CDR3 sequences, about 49% of them seen just once; the ten biggest clones take up more than 2%. The sample consisted of blood. The receptors stem from a woman between 40 and 55 years old in good health.

The chain recombines TRBV7-2 with TRBJ2-4, with D perhaps TRBD1 or TRBD2 (5 bases each). Germline-derived CDR1 and CDR2 are SGHTA and FQGNSA. Trimming removed 5 bases at V and 13 bases at J, with 12 bases between. The CDR3 sequence is 11 residues long. CDR3: CASSHNEGQYF. In nucleotides, the CDR3 is TGTGCCAGCAGCCACAACGAGGGGCAGTACTTC.

This clonotype was seen only a few times. The V and J genes are TRBV4-3 and TRBJ2-1; the match to TRBD2 covers 10 bases. This CDR3 has 16 residues. V trimming: 0 bases; J trimming: 9 bases; junction bases outside the gene matches: 8. Germline V gene data show CDR1 as LGHNA and CDR2 as YSLEER. This CDR3 reads CASSQDLASGGSEQFF. CDR3 DNA: TGCGCCAGCAGCCAAGATTTGGCTAGCGGGGGCAGTGAGCAGTTCTTC.

The chain carries TRBV10-3 and TRBJ2-3; 9 positions match TRBD2. The germline gives CDR1 ENHRY, CDR2 SYGVKD. The CDR3 is 15 amino acids. The V segment lost 9 bases and the J segment 4 bases; nucleotides outside the gene matches: 11. The CDR3 region is CAISLTAGGSDTQYF. The CDR3 nucleotides are TGTGCCATTAGTTTAACAGCGGGGGGTTCAGATACGCAGTATTTT.

The rearrangement joins TRBV6-1 to TRBJ2-4; D is uncertain. This CDR3 has 10 residues. In germline, CDR1 is MNHNS, CDR2 SASEGT. V was shortened by 7 bases and J by 13 bases, with 11 bases between the two germline ends. The CDR3 reads CASMETKQYF. CDR3 nucleotides: TGTGCCAGCATGGAGACCAAGCAGTACTTC.

This clonotype was observed a handful of times. The rearrangement links TRBV29-1 to TRBJ2-1, with D uncertain. V lost 2 bases, J lost 5 bases, and 19 bases lay in between. The CDR3 is made up of 16 amino acids. Germline CDR1 and CDR2: SQVTM and ANQGSEA. The CDR3 reads CSVEMVGRWWDNEQFF. The CDR3 DNA reads TGCAGCGTTGAAATGGTCGGAAGGTGGTGGGACAATGAGCAGTTCTTC.

This clonotype was detected only a few times. This chain uses TRBV4-2 with TRBJ2-3, with TRBD1 as a possible D gene (6 bases). With 0 bases removed from V and 2 bases from J, the gap between germline ends came to 12 bases. From germline, CDR1 is LGHNA and CDR2 YNFKEQ. CDR3 length equals 16 residues. DNA for the CDR3: TGTGCCAGCAGCCAAGAAGGTCAGGGGACCACAGATACGCAGTATTTT. It is translated as CASSQEGQGTTDTQYF.

In this sample, this clonotype turned up a few times. The chain joins TRBV20-1 to TRBJ2-4; D may be TRBD1 (6 bases). Trimming took 0 bases from V and 13 from J, leaving 10 bases between them. Germline assignment: CDR1 DFQATT and CDR2 SNEGSKA (reference sequence). This CDR3 is built from 11 residues. The CDR3 DNA sequence: TGCAGTGCTAGAGAAGGGGGACGACAGTACTTC. Translated, it gives CSAREGGRQYF.

This chain connects TRBV6-1 to TRBJ2-1; TRBD1 is a possible D gene (6 bases). Germline CDR1 and CDR2: MNHNS and SASEGT. Trimming stripped 6 bases from V and 8 bases from J, with 20 bases between. There are 15 residues in the CDR3. CDR3 sequence: CASRPGVFPMDEQFF. DNA for the CDR3: TGTGCCAGCAGACCAGGGGTGTTCCCAATGGATGAGCAGTTCTTC.

This clonotype was detected a few times. DNA of the CDR3: TGTGCCAGCAGCAAAGGAAGGGTGATTCGGGGACAGGAGATCAACGAGCAGTACTTC. This gives the protein CASSKGRVIRGQEINEQYF. This chain uses TRBV21-1 with TRBJ2-7; no DNA check was done on the table's D call, TRBD1. TRBV21-1 is a pseudogene segment. This CDR3 spans 19 amino acids.

This clonotype has a count of ten or more. V and J are TRBV28 and TRBJ2-5; D not certain. Trimming cost V 2 bases and J 1 base, with 5 bases left between them. The germline CDR1 and CDR2 sequences are MDHEN and SYDVKM. CDR3 length: 13 amino acids. CDR3 sequence (DNA): TGTGCCAGCAGTTTACCGGTCCAAGAGACCCAGTACTTC. Amino acids: CASSLPVQETQYF.

This clonotype was seen a few times. The rearrangement links TRBV29-1 to TRBJ2-5; D not resolved. Germline CDR1 reads SQVTM; CDR2 reads ANQGSEA. V lost 5 bases to trimming and J lost 11 bases, with 24 bases between them. CDR3 length: 14 residues. In DNA, the CDR3 is TGCAGCGTTTCTGGGAAAACCCCTCTCAATGAGCAGTACTTC. Protein: CSVSGKTPLNEQYF. Looking up the rest from reference TRBV29-1 and TRBJ2-5 gives the full variable domain: SAVISQKPSRDICQRGTSLTIQCQVDSQVTMMFWYRQQPGQSLTLIATANQGSEATYESGFVIDKFPISRPNLTFSTLTVSNMSPEDSSIYLCSVSGKTPLNEQYFGPGTRLLVL.

The rearrangement joins TRBV2 to TRBJ1-5; D remains ambiguous. Germline CDR1 and CDR2: SNHLY and FYNNEI. Trimming cost V 4 bases and J 0 bases, with 7 bases left between them. The CDR3 consists of 14 residues. The CDR3 is CASSAETSNQPQHF. The CDR3, as DNA: TGTGCCAGCAGTGCTGAAACTAGCAATCAGCCCCAGCATTTT.

The V and J genes are TRBV29-1 and TRBJ2-7; TRBD2 aligns across 7 bases. CDR1 and CDR2 from the germline V gene are SQVTM and ANQGSEA. Trimming cost V 4 bases and J 0 bases; bases outside gene matches: 6. The CDR3 spans 14 residues. CDR3: CSVASGDISYEQYF. Here the CDR3 DNA reads TGCAGCGTTGCTAGCGGCGATATCTCCTACGAGCAGTACTTC.

The chain joins TRBV5-6 to TRBJ2-7, with 8 bases lining up with TRBD1. The CDR3 loop spans 12 amino acids. The germline V gene has CDR1 SGHDT and CDR2 YYEEEE. V trimming: 2 bases; J trimming: 9 bases; junction bases outside the gene matches: 4. DNA for the CDR3: TGTGCCAGCAGCTTTGGACAGGGCTGGCAGTACTTC. Translated, it gives CASSFGQGWQYF.

The chain couples TRBV20-1 to TRBJ1-4; D is undetermined. The CDR3 extends over 14 amino acids. The V and J ends lost 5 bases and 3 bases respectively, with 13 bases between them. CDR1 is DFQATT, CDR2 SNEGSKA, per germline (reference sequence). The CDR3 DNA sequence: TGCAGTGCTCACCCGACGGTATCTAATGAAAAACTGTTTTTT. Its translation is CSAHPTVSNEKLFF.

This clonotype occurred a few times. The gene calls are TRBV24-1 and TRBJ2-1; 8 nucleotides line up with TRBD1. The CDR3 totals 15 residues. V gave up 2 bases and J gave up 6 bases; unmatched junction bases: 5. Germline V lookup: CDR1 KGHDR, CDR2 SFDVKD. CDR3 in DNA: TGTGCCACCAGTGATTCCGGACAGGGACGCAATGAGCAGTTCTTC. It yields the protein CATSDSGQGRNEQFF.

The rearrangement links TRBV20-1 to TRBJ2-5; D not resolved. The CDR3 totals 15 residues. Germline lookup yields CDR1 DFQATT and CDR2 SNEGSKA (reference sequence). Between the trimmed V and J ends, which lost 4 bases and 5 bases, there was a span of 20 bases. The CDR3 reads CSAIPSSPGQETQYF. CDR3 DNA sequence: TGCAGTGCTATCCCTTCGAGCCCCGGGCAGGAGACCCAGTACTTC.

This chain connects TRBV28 to TRBJ1-1, with D perhaps TRBD1 (5 bases). The CDR3 sequence is 14 residues long. Germline V gene lookup returns CDR1 MDHEN and CDR2 SYDVKM. Deletions cut 4 bases from V and 1 base from J, with 10 bases between. The CDR3 sequence: CASSSRDGNTEAFF. Written as DNA, the CDR3 is TGTGCCAGCAGTTCCCGGGACGGGAACACTGAAGCTTTCTTT. The whole variable domain, filled in from reference TRBV28 and TRBJ1-1, reads DVKVTQSSRYLVKRTGEKVFLECVQDMDHENMFWYRQDPGLGLRLIYFSYDVKMKEKGDIPEGYSVSREKKERFSLILESASTNQTSMYLCASSSRDGNTEAFFGQGTRLTVV.

This clonotype occurred a few times. The V call is TRBV27, the J call TRBJ2-3, with D tentatively TRBD2 (5 bases). This CDR3 spans 15 amino acids. V was trimmed by 5 bases and J by 2 bases, leaving 14 bases between them. From germline, CDR1 is MNHEY and CDR2 SMNVEV (reference sequence). The CDR3 protein is CASSPWAGYTDTQYF. The CDR3 DNA is TGTGCCAGCAGTCCCTGGGCGGGTTACACAGATACGCAGTATTTT.

The chain carries TRBV29-1 and TRBJ2-5, with TRBD1 identical over 7 bases. The CDR3 sequence is 14 residues long. Germline V CDR1 and CDR2: SQVTM, ANQGSEA. The V gene end was trimmed by 6 bases and the J gene end by 2 bases; junction bases not matched to a gene: 9. The CDR3 loop reads CSVVRGQIQETQYF. The CDR3 coding sequence is TGCAGCGTCGTAAGGGGACAGATACAAGAGACCCAGTACTTC.

This clonotype was seen just once. The chain recombines TRBV12-3 or TRBV12-4 with TRBJ2-7; D is ambiguous. This CDR3 comprises 13 residues. The V gene lost 3 bases and the J gene lost 1 base, with 7 bases spanning the gap. This CDR3 reads CASSFYESYEQYF. The CDR3 DNA follows: TGTGCCAGCAGTTTTTACGAGTCCTACGAGCAGTACTTC.

This chain connects TRBV18 to TRBJ2-5; D remains unclear. The CDR3 sequence is 14 residues long. Trimming cost V 4 bases and J 5 bases, with 14 bases left between them. Germline V CDR1 and CDR2: KGHSH, LQKENI. CDR3 protein: CASSLLQLGETQYF. The CDR3 DNA reads TGTGCCAGCTCACTTCTACAACTTGGGGAGACCCAGTACTTC. Combining the CDR3 with reference TRBV18 and TRBJ2-5 gives the whole variable domain NAGVMQNPRHLVRRRGQEARLRCSPMKGHSHVYWYRQLPEEGLKFMVYLQKENIIDESGMPKERFSAEFPKEGPSILRIQQVVRGDSAAYFCASSLLQLGETQYFGPGTRLLVL.

The chain joins TRBV5-1 to TRBJ2-7; D possibly corresponds to TRBD1 (5 bases). The CDR3 has 13 amino acids. Trimming pared 0 bases from V and 7 bases from J, leaving 11 bases between. Germline CDR1 and CDR2: SGHRS and YFSETQ. CDR3 amino acids: CASSLDRNNEQYF. The CDR3 coding sequence is TGCGCCAGCAGCTTGGACAGGAACAATGAGCAGTACTTC.

J is TRBJ2-3 and V is TRBV15; TRBD1 matches at 7 bases. CDR1 is LNHNV, CDR2 YYDKDF, per germline (reference sequence). This CDR3 region has 15 residues. Trimming at V came to 6 bases and at J to 0 bases, leaving 6 bases not matched to a gene. The CDR3 is CATRKTGWSTDTQYF. In DNA form, the CDR3 reads TGTGCCACCAGAAAGACAGGGTGGAGCACAGATACGCAGTATTTT.

CDR3 region: CASTWGGGDEQYF. Here the CDR3 DNA reads TGTGCCAGCACCTGGGGGGGCGGCGATGAGCAGTACTTC. V gene TRBV6-5 combines with J gene TRBJ2-7; a weak D match, TRBD2 (7 bases). The CDR3 is 13 amino acids. V was cut by 7 bases and J by 7 bases, with 17 bases left in between. CDR1 MNHEY and CDR2 SVGAGI come from the germline V gene.

V usage is TRBV6-2 or TRBV6-3 and J usage is TRBJ2-7, with D perhaps TRBD2 (5 bases). CDR3 length: 16 amino acids. The V gene lost 4 bases and the J gene lost 0 bases, with 16 bases spanning the gap. Germline CDR1 MNHEY, CDR2 SVGEGT. This chain's CDR3 is CASSFDGRGFSYEQYF. CDR3 nucleotides: TGTGCCAGCAGTTTTGATGGACGGGGTTTCTCCTACGAGCAGTACTTC.

This clonotype was seen a handful of times. V usage is TRBV28 and J usage is TRBJ2-7; the match to TRBD1 covers 10 bases. Germline trimming cut 8 bases from V and 3 bases from J; bases unmatched to any gene: 10. This CDR3 contains 15 residues. Germline CDR1 and CDR2: MDHEN and SYDVKM. The CDR3 coding sequence is TGTGCCAGCCGAACACCGGGACAGGGGTTCTACGAGCAGTACTTC. Protein product: CASRTPGQGFYEQYF.

The chain joins TRBV6-5 to TRBJ2-1; 10 bases align to TRBD2. This CDR3 spans 15 amino acids. The trim removed 7 bases at V and 4 bases at J, leaving 7 bases unmatched. Germline V lookup: CDR1 MNHEY, CDR2 SVGAGI. The CDR3 bases are TGTGCCAGCACCAGCTCTAGCGGGGGATACAATGAGCAGTTCTTC. It codes for CASTSSSGGYNEQFF.

The rearrangement joins TRBV28 to TRBJ2-5; the D gene is possibly TRBD1 (6 bases). This CDR3 is built from 15 residues. Trimming left V 6 bases short and J 5 bases short, with 19 bases between. Germline CDR1 is MDHEN and CDR2 is SYDVKM. CDR3: CASRGARWNWETQYF. In DNA, the CDR3 is TGTGCCAGCAGGGGGGCCCGATGGAATTGGGAGACCCAGTACTTC.

The chain has TRBV28 and TRBJ2-5; 15 nucleotides align to TRBD2. Gene TRBJ2-7 matches the end of the DNA better, so the J call may be wrong. The CDR3 is 17 residues long. Germline CDR1 reads MDHEN; CDR2 reads SYDVKM. The DNA for the CDR3 is TGTGCCAGCATCCCCGAAGGACTAGCGGGGGGGACCTACGAGCAGTACTTC. Its protein product is CASIPEGLAGGTYEQYF.

This chain connects TRBV4-3 to TRBJ1-4; the D gene is possibly TRBD1 (6 bases). Looked up from germline, CDR1 is LGHNA and CDR2 is YSLEER. The CDR3 runs to 15 residues. Trimming took off 8 bases at V and 0 bases at J, with 13 bases between the two ends. The CDR3 is CASADRTATNEKLFF. As DNA, the CDR3 is TGCGCCAGCGCTGACAGGACAGCAACTAATGAAAAACTGTTTTTT.